One and the same sample provided the 13 T cell receptor beta chains below, sequenced in a study of cytomegalovirus exposure and HLA in healthy donors. PCR amplification relied on 60 Vbeta primers (plus 13 Jbeta primers). Using immunoSEQ multiplex PCR, the repertoire was profiled, and TCRdb retains in-frame clones only, with some absent. The sample lists 85,000 to 100,000 clones; over 75% were seen once. The sequenced sample consisted of PBMCs. These receptors were taken from a man between 50 and 59 years old in good health and CMV-seropositive.

The V and J genes are TRBV7-2 and TRBJ2-5; D not certain. The CDR3 loop spans 14 amino acids. Germline V CDR1 and CDR2: SGHTA, FQGNSA. The V end lost 5 bases, the J end lost 5 bases, and 15 bases lay between the germline ends. The CDR3 loop is CASSQEYVVETQYF. CDR3 coding DNA: TGTGCCAGCAGCCAAGAGTACGTGGTCGAGACCCAGTACTTC.

The chain uses TRBV7-2 and TRBJ2-7; tentative D call: TRBD1 (6 bases). This CDR3 comprises 16 residues. Germline V gene sequence: CDR1 SGHTA, CDR2 FQGNSA. The germline V and J ends were trimmed by 5 bases and 2 bases, with 19 bases remaining between them. CDR3 sequence reads: CASSPQGQGSAYEQYF. As DNA, the CDR3 is TGTGCCAGCAGCCCACAGGGTCAGGGATCAGCCTACGAGCAGTACTTC.

This clone was recorded once. V gene TRBV6-5 combines with J gene TRBJ1-2; D is unresolved. The V and J ends lost 6 bases and 8 bases respectively, with 16 bases between them. CDR3 length: 13 amino acids. The germline CDR1 and CDR2 sequences are MNHEY and SVGAGI. The CDR3 reads CASRQTTIKGYTF. The CDR3 DNA reads TGTGCCAGCAGACAAACCACGATAAAAGGCTACACCTTC.

The rearrangement joins TRBV19 to TRBJ1-5, with TRBD1 as a possible D gene (6 bases). Trimming took off 3 bases at V and 9 bases at J, with 9 bases between the two ends. The CDR3 is 12 residues long. CDR1 and CDR2 (germline): LNHDA, SQIVND (reference sequence). This CDR3 reads CASSIQGRPQHF. The CDR3 coding sequence is TGTGCCAGTAGTATTCAGGGGCGGCCCCAGCATTTT.

The chain couples TRBV4-3 to TRBJ2-7; D is unclear. V lost 1 base and J 9 bases, leaving 22 bases between the germline ends. Per germline, CDR1 LGHNA and CDR2 YSLEER. This CDR3 contains 16 residues. The CDR3 loop is CASSQGSSVTPGGQYF. The CDR3 nucleotides are TGCGCCAGCAGCCAAGGATCGAGCGTCACACCCGGTGGGCAGTACTTC.

The genes are TRBV14 and TRBJ2-7; 8 bases line up with TRBD1. Trimming took 5 bases from V and 5 from J; bases not matched to a gene: 11. Germline CDR1 SGHDN, CDR2 FVKESK. The CDR3 has 15 residues. This CDR3 is CASSFAGQGTHEQYF. CDR3 nucleotide sequence: TGTGCCAGCAGCTTCGCCGGACAGGGCACCCACGAGCAGTACTTC.

V is TRBV6-5 and J is TRBJ2-1, with D possibly being TRBD1 (6 bases). Germline lookup yields CDR1 MNHEY and CDR2 SVGAGI. V was pared by 2 bases and J by 4 bases, with 15 bases between. The CDR3 runs 16 residues. CDR3 sequence reads: CASSYEPRGTYNEQFF. The CDR3 DNA follows: TGTGCCAGCAGTTACGAGCCCAGGGGCACGTACAATGAGCAGTTCTTC.

V usage is TRBV7-2 and J usage is TRBJ1-2; 9 nucleotides match TRBD1. The CDR3 has 13 amino acids. V shed 5 bases, J shed 6 bases, and the junction held 4 bases outside the gene matches. Germline V CDR1 and CDR2: SGHTA, FQGNSA. The DNA of the CDR3 is TGTGCCAGCAGCACTCGACAGGGGGATGGCTACACCTTC. Encoded protein: CASSTRQGDGYTF.

With respect to this clone: The junction shows a germline mismatch at one end, possibly a read error. The chain links TRBV7-9 to TRBJ2-3, with D perhaps TRBD1 (5 bases). The CDR3 is 13 amino acids. From germline, CDR1 is SEHNR and CDR2 FQNEAQ (reference sequence). The CDR3 DNA is TGTGCCAGCAGCTTATTCGAGACAGAAACGCAGTATTTT. This translates into CASSLFETETQYF.

The rearrangement joins TRBV7-9 to TRBJ2-5, with 10 bases matching TRBD1. Trimming cost V 3 bases and J 5 bases; bases outside gene matches: 18. Germline-derived CDR1 and CDR2 are SEHNR and FQNEAQ (reference sequence). This CDR3 contains 19 residues. The CDR3 loop reads CASSFGSATGTGEGETQYF. The CDR3 DNA reads TGTGCCAGCAGCTTCGGGTCGGCCACCGGGACAGGGGAAGGGGAGACCCAGTACTTC.

This clone was recorded only once. The chain carries TRBV2 and TRBJ2-6, with D tentatively TRBD2 (5 bases). Germline CDR1 is SNHLY and CDR2 is FYNNEI. The CDR3 loop spans 15 amino acids. V lost 4 bases and J lost 0, with 7 bases in between. CDR3 region: CASSVEGSGANVLTF. The DNA for the CDR3 is TGTGCCAGCAGTGTTGAGGGCTCTGGGGCCAACGTCCTGACTTTC. Variable domain in full (rest from reference TRBV2 and TRBJ2-6): EPEVTQTPSHQVTQMGQEVILRCVPISNHLYFYWYRQILGQKVEFLVSFYNNEISEKSEIFDDQFSVERPDGSNFTLKIRSTKLEDSAMYFCASSVEGSGANVLTFGAGSRLTVL.

CDR3 nucleotides: TGCGCCAGCAGCGGGGGACAGGCAACTAATGAAAAACTGTTTTTT. The encoded protein is CASSGGQATNEKLFF. The chain combines TRBV5-1 with TRBJ1-4; TRBD1 agrees at 8 bases. Trimming cost V 4 bases and J 0 bases; bases outside gene matches: 2. The CDR3 spans 15 residues. Germline V gene sequence: CDR1 SGHRS, CDR2 YFSETQ.

The CDR3 loop is CASSLPPGGEQYF. For the CDR3, the DNA is TGTGCCAGCAGCTTACCTCCAGGGGGCGAGCAGTACTTC. V is TRBV7-9 and J is TRBJ2-7, with 7 bases identical to TRBD1. V shed 2 bases and J 6 bases; nucleotides not matched to a gene: 4. This CDR3 is built from 13 residues. CDR1 is SEHNR, CDR2 FQNEAQ, per germline (reference sequence).